This T cell receptor beta chain was sequenced during a study of T-cell memory formation after mild COVID-19. Overall study results and limits: Confirmation was lacking for SARS-CoV-2 specificity of second-wave clones that peaked on day 37.

As for this clonotype: Its antigen is unidentified.

CDR1 is KGHSH, CDR2 LQKENI, per germline. Deletions cut 3 bases from V and 3 bases from J, with 11 bases between. The CDR3 has 14 amino acids. From the 5' RACE reads, TCRdb called clonotypes with MiXCR, one entry per CDR3 protein. This table has 34,000 or so distinct CDR3 sequences, 7.5% to 8% appearing once. The TCR sequence derives from a man between 18 and 29 years old who had mild COVID-19 (a few samples of this study predate the infection). Cell type and time point are not known. The V call is TRBV18, the J call TRBJ1-1; tentative D call: TRBD1 (5 bases). Sequencing was performed on PBMCs or a T cell subset sorted from them (not recorded which). CDR3 amino acids: CASSPAGGDTEAFF. Here the CDR3 DNA reads TGTGCCAGCTCACCCGCGGGGGGGGACACTGAAGCTTTCTTT.